This T cell receptor beta chain was observed in a study of CD8 T cells in ankylosing spondylitis. CDR3 size: 16 residues. After removal of 4 bases from V and 4 bases from J, the junction contained 13 bases not matched to a gene. Quantitative barcoded 5'-RACE was used to prepare TCR beta libraries. TCRdb analysed the 5' RACE reads with MiXCR anew, one entry per CDR3 protein. The sample shows approximately 150,000 distinct CDR3 sequences, around 43% of them seen only once. The sample was synovial fluid, either unsorted or a sorted T cell fraction (not recorded which). This TCR was recovered from a male donor with ankylosing spondylitis. The genes are TRBV12-3 or TRBV12-4 and TRBJ2-7, with TRBD2 matching 7 bases. CDR3 DNA: TGTGCCAGCAGTTGGTGGGCGGGAGAGGGTCTATACGAGCAGTACTTC. It specifies CASSWWAGEGLYEQYF.